This T cell receptor beta chain was captured in a study of T cell repertoires in ileal Crohn's disease. About the study: Each sample's TCRB immunosequencing used around 500 nanograms of biopsy DNA.

This CDR3 has 14 residues. Germline V gene sequence: CDR1 SGHNT, CDR2 YYREEE (reference sequence). Unmatched junction bases numbered 6, after V lost 3 bases and J lost 5 bases. As regards this clone: Its antigen is unknown. Other DNA sequences of this sample code for an identical CDR3.

Regarding time point: proximal margin of the surgical specimen (macroscopically non-inflamed). Study findings and constraints: High-frequency clones were more common in sorted CD8 than CD4 cells. Compared with non-smokers, active smokers at surgery showed more clonal expansions.

Some clones are missing from TCRdb's copy, which holds only in-frame ones; the method was immunoSEQ multiplex PCR. Of approximately 3,000 clones listed, about 76% are singletons. The rearrangement joins TRBV5-4 to TRBJ2-7; 9 nucleotides line up with TRBD2. Sequencing was carried out using ileal tissue. This TCR was sampled from an adult with Crohn's disease. The DNA of the CDR3 is TGTGCCAGCAGCTGGGGGCGGGGGGGGAACGAGCAGTACTTC. Its protein product is CASSWGRGGNEQYF.